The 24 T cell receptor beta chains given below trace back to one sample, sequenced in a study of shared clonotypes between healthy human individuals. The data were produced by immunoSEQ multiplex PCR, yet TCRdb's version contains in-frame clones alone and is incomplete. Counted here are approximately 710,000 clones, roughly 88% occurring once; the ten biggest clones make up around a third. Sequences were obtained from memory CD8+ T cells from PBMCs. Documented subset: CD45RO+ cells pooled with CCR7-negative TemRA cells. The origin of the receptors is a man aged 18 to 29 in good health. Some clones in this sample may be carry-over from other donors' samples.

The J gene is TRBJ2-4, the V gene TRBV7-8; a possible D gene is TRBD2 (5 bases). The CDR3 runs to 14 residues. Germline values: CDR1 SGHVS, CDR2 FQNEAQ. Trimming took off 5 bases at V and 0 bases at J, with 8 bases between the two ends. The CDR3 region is CASSPAVAKNIQYF. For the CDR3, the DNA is TGTGCCAGCAGCCCAGCGGTAGCCAAAAACATTCAGTACTTC.

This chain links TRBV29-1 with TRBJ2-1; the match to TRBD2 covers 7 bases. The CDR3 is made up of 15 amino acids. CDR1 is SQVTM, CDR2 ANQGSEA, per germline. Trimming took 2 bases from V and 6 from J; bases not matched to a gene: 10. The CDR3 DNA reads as TGCAGCGTTGAATCTTGGAGGGAGGGCCGCAATGAGCAGTTCTTC. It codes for CSVESWREGRNEQFF.

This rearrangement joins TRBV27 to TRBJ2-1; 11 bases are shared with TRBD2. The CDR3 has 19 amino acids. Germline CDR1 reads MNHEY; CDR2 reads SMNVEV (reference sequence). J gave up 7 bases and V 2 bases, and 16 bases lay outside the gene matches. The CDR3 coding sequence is TGTGCCAGCAGTTTAGGAGACGCCGTACTAGCGGGAGTTTGGAATGAGCAGTTCTTC. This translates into CASSLGDAVLAGVWNEQFF.

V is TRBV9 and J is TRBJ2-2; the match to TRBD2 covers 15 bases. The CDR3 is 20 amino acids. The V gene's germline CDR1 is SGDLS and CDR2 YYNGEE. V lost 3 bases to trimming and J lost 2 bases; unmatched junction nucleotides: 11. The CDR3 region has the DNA TGTGCCAGCAGCGAGAGGTCCGGGACTAGCGGGGGGATCAACACCGGGGAGCTGTTTTTT. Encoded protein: CASSERSGTSGGINTGELFF. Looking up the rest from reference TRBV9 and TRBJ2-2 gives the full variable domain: DSGVTQTPKHLITATGQRVTLRCSPRSGDLSVYWYQQSLDQGLQFLIQYYNGEERAKGNILERFSAQQFPDLHSELNLSSLELGDSALYFCASSERSGTSGGINTGELFFGEGSRLTVL.

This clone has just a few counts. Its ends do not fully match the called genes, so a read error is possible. CDR3 loop: CASRVGWDRGNTEAFF. CDR3 sequence (DNA): TGTGCCAGCAGGGTAGGGTGGGACAGGGGGAACACTGAAGCTTTCTTT. V is TRBV9 and J is TRBJ1-1, with 10 nucleotides matching TRBD1. Germline CDR1 SGDLS, CDR2 YYNGEE. This CDR3 has 16 amino acids.

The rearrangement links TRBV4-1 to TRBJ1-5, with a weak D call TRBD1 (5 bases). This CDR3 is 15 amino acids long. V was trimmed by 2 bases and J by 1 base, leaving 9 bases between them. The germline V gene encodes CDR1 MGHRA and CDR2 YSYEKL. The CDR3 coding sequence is TGCGCCAGCAGCCAACGGGACGCGAGCAATCAGCCCCAGCATTTT. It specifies CASSQRDASNQPQHF.

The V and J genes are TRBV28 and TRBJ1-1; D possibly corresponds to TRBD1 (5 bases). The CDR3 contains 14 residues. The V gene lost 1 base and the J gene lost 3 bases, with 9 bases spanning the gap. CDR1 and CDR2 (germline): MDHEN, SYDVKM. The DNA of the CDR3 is TGTGCCAGCAGTTTATCTGGGGGGGACACTGAAGCTTTCTTT. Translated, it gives CASSLSGGDTEAFF.

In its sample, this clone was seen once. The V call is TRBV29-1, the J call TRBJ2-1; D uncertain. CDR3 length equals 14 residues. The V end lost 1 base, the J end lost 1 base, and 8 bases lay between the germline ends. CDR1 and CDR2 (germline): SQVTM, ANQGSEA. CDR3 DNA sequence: TGCAGCGTTGAAGGGCCACAGTCCTACAATGAGCAGTTCTTC. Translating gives CSVEGPQSYNEQFF.

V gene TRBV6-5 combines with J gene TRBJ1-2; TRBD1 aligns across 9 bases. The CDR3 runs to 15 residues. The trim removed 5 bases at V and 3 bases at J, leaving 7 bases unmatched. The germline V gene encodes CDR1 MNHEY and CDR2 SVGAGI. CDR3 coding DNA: TGTGCCAGCAGTGCGGACAGGGGATTTCACTATGGCTACACCTTC. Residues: CASSADRGFHYGYTF.

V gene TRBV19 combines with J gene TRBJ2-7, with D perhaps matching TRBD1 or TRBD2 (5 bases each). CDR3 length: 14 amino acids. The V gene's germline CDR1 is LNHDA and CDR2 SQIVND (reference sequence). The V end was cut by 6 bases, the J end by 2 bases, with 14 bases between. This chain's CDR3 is CASSYMRGAYEQYF. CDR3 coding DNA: TGTGCCAGTAGCTACATGAGAGGGGCCTACGAGCAGTACTTC. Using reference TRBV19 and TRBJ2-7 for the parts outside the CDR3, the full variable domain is DGGITQSPKYLFRKEGQNVTLSCEQNLNHDAMYWYRQDPGQGLRLIYYSQIVNDFQKGDIAEGYSVSREKKESFPLTVTSAQKNPTAFYLCASSYMRGAYEQYFGPGTRLTVT.

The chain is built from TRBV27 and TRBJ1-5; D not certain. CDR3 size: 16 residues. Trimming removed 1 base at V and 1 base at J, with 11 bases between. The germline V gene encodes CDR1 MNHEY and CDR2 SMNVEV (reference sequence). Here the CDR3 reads CASSLLGTMSNQPQHF. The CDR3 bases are TGTGCCAGCAGTTTATTGGGCACGATGAGCAATCAGCCCCAGCATTTT.

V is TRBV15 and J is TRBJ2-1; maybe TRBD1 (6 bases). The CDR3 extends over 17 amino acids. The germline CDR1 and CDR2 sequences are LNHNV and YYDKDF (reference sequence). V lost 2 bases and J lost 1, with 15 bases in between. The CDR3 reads CATSRSNRVKSYNEQFF. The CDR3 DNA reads TGTGCCACCAGCAGATCGAACAGGGTTAAGTCCTACAATGAGCAGTTCTTC.

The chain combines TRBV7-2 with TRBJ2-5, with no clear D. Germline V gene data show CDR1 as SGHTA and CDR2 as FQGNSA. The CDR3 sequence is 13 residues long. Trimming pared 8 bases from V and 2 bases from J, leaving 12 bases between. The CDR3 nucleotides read TGTGCCAGCGATATGGACGGGCAAGAGACCCAGTACTTC. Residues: CASDMDGQETQYF. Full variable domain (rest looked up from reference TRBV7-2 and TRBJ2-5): GAGVSQSPSNKVTEKGKDVELRCDPISGHTALYWYRQSLGQGLEFLIYFQGNSAPDKSGLPSDRFSAERTGGSVSTLTIQRTQQEDSAVYLCASDMDGQETQYFGPGTRLLVL.

The DNA of the CDR3 is TGTGCCAGCAGTGACAGGGAAAATTCACCCCTCCACTTT. Translation: CASSDRENSPLHF. The chain carries TRBV6-5 and TRBJ1-6, with 7 bases that match TRBD1. With 5 bases clipped from V and 7 bases from J, the junction kept 2 bases outside the gene matches. Germline CDR1 reads MNHEY; CDR2 reads SVGAGI. The CDR3 sequence is 13 residues long.

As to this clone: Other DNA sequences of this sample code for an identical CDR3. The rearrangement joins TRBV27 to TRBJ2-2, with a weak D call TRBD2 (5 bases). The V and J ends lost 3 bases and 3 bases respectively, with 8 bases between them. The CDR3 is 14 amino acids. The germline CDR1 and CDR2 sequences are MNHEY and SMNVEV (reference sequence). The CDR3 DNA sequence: TGTGCCAGCAGTTTGCTGGGAGACACCGGGGAGCTGTTTTTT. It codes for CASSLLGDTGELFF.

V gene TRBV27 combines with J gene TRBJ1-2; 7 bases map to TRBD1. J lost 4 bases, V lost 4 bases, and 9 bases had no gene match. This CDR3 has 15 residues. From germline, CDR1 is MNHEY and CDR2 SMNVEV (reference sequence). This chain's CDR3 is CASSWGQRQPYGYTF. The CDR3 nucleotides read TGTGCCAGCAGTTGGGGACAGAGACAGCCCTATGGCTACACCTTC.

This CDR3 reads CASRLRTGGYNEQFF. The CDR3 coding sequence is TGTGCCAGCAGGCTTCGGACAGGGGGCTACAATGAGCAGTTCTTC. The chain couples TRBV6-5 to TRBJ2-1; 10 positions match TRBD1. The CDR3 is made up of 15 amino acids. Germline loops: CDR1 MNHEY, CDR2 SVGAGI. The trim removed 6 bases at V and 3 bases at J, leaving 5 bases unmatched.

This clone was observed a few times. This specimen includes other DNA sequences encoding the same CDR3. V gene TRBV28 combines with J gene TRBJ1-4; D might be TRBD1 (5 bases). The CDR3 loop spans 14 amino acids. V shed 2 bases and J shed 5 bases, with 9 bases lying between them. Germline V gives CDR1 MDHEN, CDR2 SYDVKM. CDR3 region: CASSLRGENEKLFF. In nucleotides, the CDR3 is TGTGCCAGCAGTTTACGGGGGGAGAATGAAAAACTGTTTTTT.

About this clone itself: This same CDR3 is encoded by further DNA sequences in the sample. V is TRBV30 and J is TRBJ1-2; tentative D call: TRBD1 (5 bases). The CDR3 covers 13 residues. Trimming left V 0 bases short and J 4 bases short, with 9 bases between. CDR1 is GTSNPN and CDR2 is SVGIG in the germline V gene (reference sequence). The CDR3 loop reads CAWSVGGSYGYTF. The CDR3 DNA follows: TGTGCCTGGAGTGTGGGGGGGTCCTATGGCTACACCTTC.

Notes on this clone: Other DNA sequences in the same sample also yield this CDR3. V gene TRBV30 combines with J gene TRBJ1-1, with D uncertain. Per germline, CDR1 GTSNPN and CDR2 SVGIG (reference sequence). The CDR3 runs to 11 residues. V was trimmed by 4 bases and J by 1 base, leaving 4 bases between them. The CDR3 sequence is CAWNRNTEAFF. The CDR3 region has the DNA TGTGCCTGGAATCGGAACACTGAAGCTTTCTTT.

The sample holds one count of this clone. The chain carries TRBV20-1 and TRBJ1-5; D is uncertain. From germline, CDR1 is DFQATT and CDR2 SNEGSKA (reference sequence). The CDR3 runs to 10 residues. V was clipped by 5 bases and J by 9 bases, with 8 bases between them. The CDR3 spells CSAGGGPQHF. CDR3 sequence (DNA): TGCAGTGCTGGCGGAGGGCCCCAGCATTTT.

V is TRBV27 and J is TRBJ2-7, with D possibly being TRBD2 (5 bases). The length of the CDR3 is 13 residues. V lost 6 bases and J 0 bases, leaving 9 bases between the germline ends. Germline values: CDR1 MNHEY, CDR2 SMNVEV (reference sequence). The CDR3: CASSEGSSYEQYF. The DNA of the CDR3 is TGTGCCAGCAGCGAGGGTAGCTCCTACGAGCAGTACTTC.

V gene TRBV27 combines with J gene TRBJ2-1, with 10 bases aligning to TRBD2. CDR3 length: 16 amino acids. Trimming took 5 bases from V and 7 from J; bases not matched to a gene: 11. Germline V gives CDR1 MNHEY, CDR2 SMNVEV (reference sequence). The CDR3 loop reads CASSPLGSGRWNEQFF. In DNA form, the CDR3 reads TGTGCCAGCAGTCCCCTTGGTAGCGGGAGGTGGAATGAGCAGTTCTTC.

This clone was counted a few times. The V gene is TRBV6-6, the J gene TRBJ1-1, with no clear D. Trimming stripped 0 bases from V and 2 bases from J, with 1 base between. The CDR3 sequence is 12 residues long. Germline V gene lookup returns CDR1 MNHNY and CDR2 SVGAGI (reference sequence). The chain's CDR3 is CASSYSNTEAFF. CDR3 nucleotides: TGTGCCAGCAGTTACTCCAACACTGAAGCTTTCTTT.